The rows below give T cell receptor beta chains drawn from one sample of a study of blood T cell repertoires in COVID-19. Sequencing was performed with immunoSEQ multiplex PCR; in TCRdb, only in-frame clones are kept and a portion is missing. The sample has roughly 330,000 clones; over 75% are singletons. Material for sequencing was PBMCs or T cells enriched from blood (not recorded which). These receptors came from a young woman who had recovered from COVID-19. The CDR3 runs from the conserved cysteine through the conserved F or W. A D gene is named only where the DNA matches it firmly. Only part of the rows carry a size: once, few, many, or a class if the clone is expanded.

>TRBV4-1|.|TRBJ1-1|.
TGCGCCAGCACTTTTTCCAGGGGTCGCACTGAAGCTTTCTTT
CASTFSRGRTEAFF
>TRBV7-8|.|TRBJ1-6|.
TGTGCCAGCAGCTTAGCACGGGGTATCTATAATTCACCCCTCCACTTT
CASSLARGIYNSPLHF
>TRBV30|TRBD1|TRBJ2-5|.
TGTGCCTGGGGACAGGCGAAACAAGAGACCCAGTACTTC
CAWGQAKQETQYF
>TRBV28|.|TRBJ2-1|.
TGTGCCAGCGATGCCAGAGATTCCGGGTACAATGAGCAGTTCTTC
CASDARDSGYNEQFF
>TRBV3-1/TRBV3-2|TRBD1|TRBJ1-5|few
TGTGCCAGCAGCCAAGGGGGACAGCCCAATCAGCCCCAGCATTTT
CASSQGGQPNQPQHF
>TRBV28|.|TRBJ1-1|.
TGTGCCAGCAGTTTATCTCCCAGGGCTGAAGCTTTCTTT
CASSLSPRAEAFF
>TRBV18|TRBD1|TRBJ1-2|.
TGTGCCAGCTCACCCTCCCAGGGGGCGGATAGTGTTGGCTACACCTTC
CASSPSQGADSVGYTF
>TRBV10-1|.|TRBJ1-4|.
TGCGCCAGCACATACCGATTCTGGGCCCCCCGGACTAATGAAAAACTGTTTTTT
CASTYRFWAPRTNEKLFF
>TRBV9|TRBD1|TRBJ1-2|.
TGTGCCAGCAGCGCTACGATAGGATGGGACAGGGGCCCGAGTGAGGGCTATGGCTACACCTTC
CASSATIGWDRGPSEGYGYTF
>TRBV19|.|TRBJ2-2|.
TGTGCCAGTAGTATACCCGCAGGGGTGATGGGCGGGGAGCTGTTTTTT
CASSIPAGVMGGELFF
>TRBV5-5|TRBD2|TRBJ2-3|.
TGTGCCAGCAGCTTGCGGGGGGGCAGCCTCAGCACAGATACGCAGTATTTT
CASSLRGGSLSTDTQYF
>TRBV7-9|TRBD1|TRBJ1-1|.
TGTGCCAGCAGCTTCGGACAGGGGGAGGGTGAAGCTTTCTTT
CASSFGQGEGEAFF
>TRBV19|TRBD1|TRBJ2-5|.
TGTGCCAGTAGGGCGACAGGGAAGGGAGAGACCCAGTACTTC
CASRATGKGETQYF
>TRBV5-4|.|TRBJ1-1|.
TGTGCCAGCAGCGATACGACAGGTCTCACTGAAGCTTTCTTT
CASSDTTGLTEAFF
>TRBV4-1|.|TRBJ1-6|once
TGCGCCAGCAGCCAAGTCTCTAATTCACCCCTCCACTTT
CASSQVSNSPLHF
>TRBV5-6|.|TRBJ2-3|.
TGTGCCAGCAGCTTGGAGCAGGGGCTCACAGATACGCAGTATTTT
CASSLEQGLTDTQYF
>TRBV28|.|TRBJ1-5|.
TGTGCCAGCAGCCGAGACCCCTCGGGTCAGCCCCAGCATTTT
CASSRDPSGQPQHF
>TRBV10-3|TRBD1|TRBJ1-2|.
TGTGCCATCAGAGGACAGGGACACGAGGGGGGCTACACCTTC
CAIRGQGHEGGYTF
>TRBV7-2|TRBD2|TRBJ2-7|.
TGTGCCAGCAGTATAGCGGGGGGGCCTTCCGAGCAGTACTTC
CASSIAGGPSEQYF
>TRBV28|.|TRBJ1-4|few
TGTGCCAGCAGTTTGGACAGTCCCTCGGGAGAAAAACTGTTTTTT
CASSLDSPSGEKLFF
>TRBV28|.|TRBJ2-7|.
TGTGCCAGCAGTTCCCAGACCTACGAGCAGTACTTC
CASSSQTYEQYF
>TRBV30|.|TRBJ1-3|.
TGTGCCTGGAGTGTACGGGGTTTACTCTCTGGAAACACCATATATTTT
CAWSVRGLLSGNTIYF
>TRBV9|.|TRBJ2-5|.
TGTGCCAGCAGCGTTGATTTGGGACTGTTACAAGAGACCCAGTACTTC
CASSVDLGLLQETQYF
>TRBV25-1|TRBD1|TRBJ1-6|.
TGTGCCAGCAGTGAATATTACGGGACAGGCCTGAATTCACCCCTCCACTTT
CASSEYYGTGLNSPLHF
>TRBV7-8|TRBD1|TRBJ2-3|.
TGTGCCAGCAGCTATTCAGGGACAGGGGGCTCAGATACGCAGTATTTT
CASSYSGTGGSDTQYF
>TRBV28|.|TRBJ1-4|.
TGTGCCAGCAGTTTGAGGACACCAACTAATGAAAAACTGTTTTTT
CASSLRTPTNEKLFF
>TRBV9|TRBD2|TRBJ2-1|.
TGTGCCAGCAGTGGAGCGGGGGGCTACAATGAGCAGTTCTTC
CASSGAGGYNEQFF
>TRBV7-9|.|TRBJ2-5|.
TGTGCCAGCAGCTTACCGACTAGCCAAGAGACCCAGTACTTC
CASSLPTSQETQYF
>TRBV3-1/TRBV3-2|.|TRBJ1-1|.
TGTGCCAGCAGCCCCAGGGAGGGAGGGACCACTGAAGCTTTCTTT
CASSPREGGTTEAFF
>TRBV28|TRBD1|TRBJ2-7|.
TGTGCCAGCAGGAATCAGGGACAGACCAACCCCTACGAGCAGTACTTC
CASRNQGQTNPYEQYF
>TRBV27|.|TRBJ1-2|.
TGTGCCAGCAGTCCCCAGTTTCCCTATGGCTACACCTTC
CASSPQFPYGYTF
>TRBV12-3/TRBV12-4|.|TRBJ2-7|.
TGTGCCAGCAGGAGGGAAGATGCCGAGCAGTACTTC
CASRREDAEQYF
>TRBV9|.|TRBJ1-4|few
TGTGCCAGCAGCGTACAGGGTAATACTAATGAAAAACTGTTTTTT
CASSVQGNTNEKLFF
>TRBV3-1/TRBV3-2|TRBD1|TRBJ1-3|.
TGTGCCAGCAGCCAAGCCGGGACAGGGCCATACTCTGGAAACACCATATATTTT
CASSQAGTGPYSGNTIYF
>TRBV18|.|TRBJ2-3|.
TGTGCCAGCTCTTATGATGCGGATACGCAGTATTTT
CASSYDADTQYF
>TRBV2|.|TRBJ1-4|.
TGTGCCAGCAGTGATGTGCGGGGTGGAGTTAATGAAAAACTGTTTTTT
CASSDVRGGVNEKLFF
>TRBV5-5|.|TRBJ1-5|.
TGTGCCAGCAGCTCCGTGTATAGCAATCAGCCCCAGCATTTT
CASSSVYSNQPQHF
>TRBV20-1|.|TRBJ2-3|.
TGCAGTGCTCATCTAGGAGATACGCAGTATTTT
CSAHLGDTQYF
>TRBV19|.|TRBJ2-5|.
TGTGCCAGTAGTATCTTGGTTCGGGGTGTGGAGACCCAGTACTTC
CASSILVRGVETQYF
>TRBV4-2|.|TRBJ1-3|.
TGTGCCAGCAGCCAAGAACCAGGGGCTGGAAACACCATATATTTT
CASSQEPGAGNTIYF
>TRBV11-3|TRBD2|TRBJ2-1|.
TGTGCCAGCAGCTTAGATGGGAGCGGGGGGGCAGTTGAGCAGTTCTTC
CASSLDGSGGAVEQFF